This T cell receptor (beta chain) was obtained from a study of cytomegalovirus exposure and HLA in healthy donors. The V gene's germline CDR1 is MDHEN and CDR2 SYDVKM. V shed 4 bases and J shed 4 bases, with 20 bases lying between them. The CDR3 runs to 17 residues. The study ran its PCR with 60 Vbeta and 13 Jbeta primers. Only in-frame clones appear in the TCRdb table, and some are missing; sequencing was by immunoSEQ multiplex PCR. The table lists about 120,000 clones, approximately 77% of them singletons, with about 5% in the top ten. This clone was picked up a small number of times. The TCR originated in a man in his fifties or sixties in good health and CMV-seropositive. Sequenced material: PBMCs. The chain has TRBV28 and TRBJ1-5; the D gene is possibly TRBD1 (5 bases). Here the CDR3 reads CASSSVQGPLQNQPQHF. The CDR3 region has the DNA TGTGCCAGCAGTTCTGTCCAGGGCCCCCTACAAAATCAGCCCCAGCATTTT.